The text below deals with one TCR beta chain. Antigen specificity is unknown. The CDR3 has 12 residues. Between the trimmed V and J ends, which lost 2 bases and 8 bases, there was a span of 7 bases. From germline, CDR1 is SEHNR and CDR2 FQNEAQ (reference sequence). This sample stems from a study of response to subunit inactivated influenza vaccine. Study conclusions and caveats: That few new T cells are recruited by each seasonal influenza vaccination was the authors' suggestion.

One entry per CDR3 protein, called by TCRdb with MiXCR from the RT-PCR reads. This table holds approximately 290,000 distinct CDR3 sequences, approximately 23% found once. The origin of this receptor is a man aged 45 to 75 who received an inactivated influenza vaccine. V usage is TRBV7-9 and J usage is TRBJ2-1; the D is unclear. Sequenced here: PBMCs from blood, sampled less than 22 months after vaccination. As DNA, the CDR3 is TGTGCCAGCAGCTTAAAGAGGTATGAGCAGTTCTTC. Protein sequence: CASSLKRYEQFF. The whole variable domain, filled in from reference TRBV7-9 and TRBJ2-1, reads DTGVSQNPRHKITKRGQNVTFRCDPISEHNRLYWYRQTLGQGPEFLTYFQNEAQLEKSRLLSDRFSAERPKGSFSTLEIQRTEQGDSAMYLCASSLKRYEQFFGPGTRLTVL.